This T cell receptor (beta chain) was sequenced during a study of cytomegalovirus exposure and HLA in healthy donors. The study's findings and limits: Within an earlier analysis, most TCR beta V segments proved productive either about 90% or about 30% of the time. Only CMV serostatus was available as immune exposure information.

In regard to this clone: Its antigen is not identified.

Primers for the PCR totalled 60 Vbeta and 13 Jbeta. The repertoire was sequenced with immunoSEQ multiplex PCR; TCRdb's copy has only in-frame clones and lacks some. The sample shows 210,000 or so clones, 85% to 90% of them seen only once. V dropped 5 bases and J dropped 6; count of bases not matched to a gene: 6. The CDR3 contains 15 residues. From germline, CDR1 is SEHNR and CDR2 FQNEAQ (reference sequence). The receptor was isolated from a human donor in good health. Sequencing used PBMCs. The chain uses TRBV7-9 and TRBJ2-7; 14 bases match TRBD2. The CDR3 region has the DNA TGTGCCAGCAGCCTGGGACTAGCGGGAGAAGGCGAGCAGTACTTC. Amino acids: CASSLGLAGEGEQYF.